This TCR beta chain was profiled in a study of blood T cell repertoires in COVID-19. TCRdb's copy holds only in-frame clones and misses some; the assay was immunoSEQ multiplex PCR. Here the sample spans approximately 74,000 clones, 88% being singletons. The germline V gene encodes CDR1 LNHDA and CDR2 SQIVND (reference sequence). V lost 7 bases and J lost 5, with 17 bases in between. The CDR3 extends over 14 amino acids. The specimen sequenced was peripheral blood. J is TRBJ1-1 and V is TRBV19; possibly TRBD1 for D (5 bases). This clonotype was sampled from a man between 65 and 80 years old with acute or convalescent COVID-19. Written as DNA, the CDR3 is TGTGCCAGTATCGGGGGTGGGGTACGAACTGAAGCTTTCTTT. Amino acids: CASIGGGVRTEAFF.